Below, one TCR beta chain is given with its context. V shed 4 bases and J 3 bases; nucleotides not matched to a gene: 1. CDR3 length: 14 amino acids. Per the germline V gene, CDR1 is SNHLY and CDR2 is FYNNEI. This sample is part of a study of blood T cell repertoires in COVID-19. Turning to the study itself: Sources were T cells, B-cell-depleted T cells, or PBMCs; the material itself was cDNA or gDNA.

Original analysis: Nucleated cell counts were estimated from reference gene primer amplification. The data were produced by immunoSEQ multiplex PCR, yet TCRdb's version contains in-frame clones alone and is incomplete. V, J and clone size reflect that table, while D and trimming were determined from the DNA. The repertoire consists of more than 200,000 clones, with more than 65% occurring once and the leading ten covering 4% to 5.5%. The sequence was obtained from a man aged 50-60 years with active or convalescent COVID-19. The sequencing sample was made of peripheral blood. V usage is TRBV2 and J usage is TRBJ2-1; TRBD2 agrees at 9 bases. The CDR3: CASSGRGGYNEQFF. Written as DNA, the CDR3 is TGTGCCAGCAGTGGGCGGGGGGGCTACAATGAGCAGTTCTTC. The entire variable domain, with the rest obtained from reference TRBV2 and TRBJ2-1, is as follows: EPEVTQTPSHQVTQMGQEVILRCVPISNHLYFYWYRQILGQKVEFLVSFYNNEISEKSEIFDDQFSVERPDGSNFTLKIRSTKLEDSAMYFCASSGRGGYNEQFFGPGTRLTVL.